This TCR beta chain was observed in a study of cytomegalovirus exposure and HLA in healthy donors. Study-wide results and caveats: By a later analysis, the bulk of CMV-associated TCR beta chains appeared HLA-restricted. High specificity and sensitivity for cytomegalovirus status were reported for the classifier.

Concerning this clone itself: Its antigen remains unidentified.

PCR was performed using 60 Vbeta and 13 Jbeta primers. Per the study methods: Later reanalysis found around 80 million unique TCR beta chains, 9 million to 12 million of them shared. Clones were read by immunoSEQ multiplex PCR, and TCRdb kept only the in-frame ones, dropping some. Clone size and V and J calls were adopted from that table, with D and trimming inferred from the DNA. The sample holds tens of thousands of clones, about 66% seen once. CDR1 MGHRA and CDR2 YSYEKL come from the germline V gene. This CDR3 has 16 amino acids. V shed 1 base, J shed 2 bases, and the junction held 7 bases outside the gene matches.

The V gene is TRBV4-1, the J gene TRBJ2-7; 8 bases fit TRBD1. The material sequenced was PBMCs. The receptor was isolated from a boy younger than 18 in good health and CMV-seropositive. CDR3 in DNA: TGCGCCAGCAGCCAAGTGGACGGGACAGGAGCCTACGAGCAGTACTTC. Translating gives CASSQVDGTGAYEQYF.